This TCR beta chain was recorded in a study of memory CD4+ T cells and cytomegalovirus serostatus. V shed 3 bases and J shed 4 bases, with 11 bases lying between them. Germline-derived CDR1 and CDR2 are MGHDK and SYGVNS. The CDR3 is 14 amino acids. Assay: immunoSEQ multiplex PCR; the TCRdb copy retains only in-frame clones and omits some. Here the sample spans 45,000 to 55,000 clones, just under 80% being singletons. The sort gate was single viable CD3+CD4+CD8-CD45RO+ cells for memory CD4+ T cells. This chain uses TRBV25-1 with TRBJ2-3; the D gene is possibly TRBD2 (5 bases). The TCR sequence derives from an adult in good health and CMV-seronegative. The sequenced sample was memory CD4+ T cells from blood. The CDR3 DNA sequence: TGTGCCAGCAGTGACCACGAGGGCCCAGATACGCAGTATTTT. This codes for CASSDHEGPDTQYF.